The 31 T cell receptor beta chains below all came from one sample that was sequenced in a study of T cell responses to AZD1222 COVID-19 vaccine. Measured with immunoSEQ multiplex PCR; TCRdb has only the in-frame clones, and not every one. The sample records fewer than 150,000 clones, roughly 87% being singletons. The sample was peripheral blood, taken on day 0 of AZD1222 vaccination. All receptors derive from an adult in good health.

J is TRBJ1-1 and V is TRBV19; tentatively, D is TRBD1 (6 bases). This CDR3 region has 18 residues. CDR1 is LNHDA, CDR2 SQIVND, per germline (reference sequence). The ends were cut back, 6 bases at V and 1 base at J, with 24 bases in the middle. The DNA of the CDR3 is TGTGCCAGTAGCTTGGGCCTGGCCTTACAGGGAAAGAACACTGAAGCTTTCTTT. This sequence encodes CASSLGLALQGKNTEAFF.

This rearrangement joins TRBV27 to TRBJ2-1; D unresolved. Between the trimmed V and J ends, which lost 6 bases and 6 bases, there was a span of 21 bases. This CDR3 has 16 amino acids. Germline V lookup: CDR1 MNHEY, CDR2 SMNVEV (reference sequence). The CDR3 protein is CASSRAFDLGFNEQFF. The CDR3 DNA is TGTGCCAGCAGCCGTGCGTTTGACTTGGGCTTCAATGAGCAGTTCTTC.

The chain links TRBV11-2 to TRBJ2-1; either TRBD1 or TRBD2 may supply D (6 bases each). Trimming took 0 bases from V and 4 from J, leaving 10 bases between them. CDR3 size: 15 residues. Germline CDR1 reads SGHAT; CDR2 reads FQNNGV. The CDR3 here is CASSLDPGAYNEQFF. In nucleotides, the CDR3 is TGTGCCAGCAGCTTAGATCCGGGGGCGTACAATGAGCAGTTCTTC. The whole variable domain, filled in from reference TRBV11-2 and TRBJ2-1, reads EAGVAQSPRYKIIEKRQSVAFWCNPISGHATLYWYQQILGQGPKLLIQFQNNGVVDDSQLPKDRFSAERLKGVDSTLKIQPAKLEDSAVYLCASSLDPGAYNEQFFGPGTRLTVL.

The rearrangement links TRBV18 to TRBJ2-7; D may match TRBD1 or TRBD2 (5 bases each). The CDR3 contains 15 residues. Germline values: CDR1 KGHSH, CDR2 LQKENI. The germline V and J ends were trimmed by 3 bases and 6 bases, with 18 bases remaining between them. The CDR3 DNA follows: TGTGCCAGCTCACCGGGCGTTGGGGGAATTGCCGAGCAGTACTTC. This gives the protein CASSPGVGGIAEQYF.

The table lists this clone with a count of one. The chain employs TRBV7-3 and TRBJ1-5, with a tentative D call TRBD1 (6 bases). Between the trimmed V and J ends, which lost 2 bases and 6 bases, there was a span of 14 bases. The CDR3 totals 15 residues. Germline CDR1 and CDR2: SGHTA and FQGTGA. CDR3 residues: CASSLSGTLIQPQHF. In nucleotides, the CDR3 is TGTGCCAGCAGCTTATCCGGGACACTAATTCAGCCCCAGCATTTT.

The chain employs TRBV7-2 and TRBJ2-7, with D perhaps given as TRBD1 or TRBD2 (5 bases each). The germline CDR1 and CDR2 sequences are SGHTA and FQGNSA. The CDR3 length is 15 residues. V was clipped by 5 bases and J by 2 bases, with 16 bases between them. CDR3 loop: CASSTTGTDPYEQYF. Here the CDR3 DNA reads TGTGCCAGCAGCACTACCGGGACCGACCCCTACGAGCAGTACTTC.

This clone was picked up a small number of times. The CDR3 DNA follows: TGCGCCAGCAGCTTCGGGGGACTCTCTGGAAACACCATATATTTT. The encoded protein is CASSFGGLSGNTIYF. The rearrangement links TRBV5-1 to TRBJ1-3, with TRBD1 as a possible D gene (5 bases). The length of the CDR3 is 15 residues. CDR1 and CDR2 from the germline V gene are SGHRS and YFSETQ. Trimming shortened V by 2 bases and J by 0 bases, and 9 bases separated the two germline ends.

The chain carries TRBV4-1 and TRBJ1-1; D is unresolved. Trimming cost V 6 bases and J 6 bases, with 20 bases left between them. This CDR3 contains 15 residues. Germline V gene data show CDR1 as MGHRA and CDR2 as YSYEKL. The CDR3 loop is CASRWSSRSAPEAFF. The CDR3, as DNA: TGCGCCAGCAGATGGAGTTCGCGCAGCGCCCCTGAAGCTTTCTTT.

J is TRBJ1-4 and V is TRBV4-3; 10 nucleotides line up with TRBD1. This CDR3 is 15 amino acids long. Germline V CDR1 and CDR2: LGHNA, YSLEER. V lost 1 base and J lost 7; bases outside the gene matches: 3. The CDR3 DNA sequence: TGCGCCAGCAGCCAAGGACAGGGGGCTTCTGAAAAACTGTTTTTT. Translated: CASSQGQGASEKLFF.

V and J are TRBV6-1 and TRBJ2-7; D unclear. Trimming shortened V by 0 bases and J by 3 bases, and 15 bases separated the two germline ends. The germline V gene encodes CDR1 MNHNS and CDR2 SASEGT. There are 16 residues in the CDR3. In DNA, the CDR3 is TGTGCCAGCAGTGAAGCGGATCATACCCTTTTCTACGAGCAGTACTTC. Translated, it gives CASSEADHTLFYEQYF.

V and J are TRBV9 and TRBJ2-2, with TRBD1 matching over 7 bases. This CDR3 region has 15 residues. After removal of 4 bases from V and 4 bases from J, the junction contained 7 bases not matched to a gene. From germline, CDR1 is SGDLS and CDR2 YYNGEE. The CDR3 DNA reads as TGTGCCAGCAGCACGACAGGGTCCCTCACCGGGGAGCTGTTTTTT. This codes for CASSTTGSLTGELFF.

The chain carries TRBV6-5 and TRBJ1-2, with 7 bases aligning to TRBD1. Losses at the gene ends were 2 bases for V and 3 bases for J; bases not matched to a gene: 6. This CDR3 comprises 15 residues. Germline CDR1 reads MNHEY; CDR2 reads SVGAGI. The CDR3 spells CASSYRQGMDYGYTF. For the CDR3, the DNA is TGTGCCAGCAGTTACCGACAGGGTATGGACTATGGCTACACCTTC.

This chain joins TRBV7-9 and TRBJ1-1; no clear D. The CDR3 extends over 17 amino acids. Trimming shortened V by 5 bases and J by 0 bases, and 19 bases separated the two germline ends. Germline assignment: CDR1 SEHNR and CDR2 FQNEAQ (reference sequence). CDR3 nucleotide sequence: TGTGCCAGCAGCCCCCCCCCGCGACTGACCATGAACACTGAAGCTTTCTTT. Its protein is CASSPPPRLTMNTEAFF.

The CDR3 sequence is CASSLDRSGGAGELFF. The CDR3 DNA follows: TGTGCCAGCAGCTTAGATCGGAGCGGGGGGGCCGGGGAGCTGTTTTTT. This chain links TRBV11-3 with TRBJ2-2; TRBD2 agrees at 10 bases. The CDR3 covers 16 residues. The V gene's germline CDR1 is SGHNT and CDR2 YENEEA. The trim removed 0 bases at V and 6 bases at J, leaving 4 bases unmatched. The full variable domain, in which reference TRBV11-3 and TRBJ2-2 provide the parts outside the CDR3, is EAGVVQSPRYKIIEKKQPVAFWCNPISGHNTLYWYLQNLGQGPELLIRYENEEAVDDSQLPKDRFSAERLKGVDSTLKIQPAELGDSAVYLCASSLDRSGGAGELFFGEGSRLTVL.

The rearrangement links TRBV6-5 to TRBJ2-2, with 9 positions matching TRBD1. The CDR3 covers 15 residues. The germline V gene encodes CDR1 MNHEY and CDR2 SVGAGI. Unmatched junction bases numbered 4, after V lost 5 bases and J lost 3 bases. This chain's CDR3 is CASSTGQGYTGELFF. The CDR3 DNA is TGTGCCAGCAGTACGGGACAGGGCTACACCGGGGAGCTGTTTTTT.

This rearrangement joins TRBV4-2 to TRBJ1-2; 7 bases agree with TRBD1. Germline V gene lookup returns CDR1 LGHNA and CDR2 YNFKEQ. Trimming cost V 0 bases and J 4 bases; bases outside gene matches: 8. The CDR3 totals 16 residues. CDR3 nucleotides: TGTGCCAGCAGCCAAGATCTTACAGGACAGGTCTATGGCTACACCTTC. Its protein is CASSQDLTGQVYGYTF.

The gene calls are TRBV24-1 and TRBJ1-4, with a tentative D call TRBD1 (5 bases). Trimming shortened V by 7 bases and J by 5 bases, and 22 bases separated the two germline ends. CDR1 is KGHDR and CDR2 is SFDVKD in the germline V gene. There are 17 residues in the CDR3. CDR3 in amino acids: CATRSTDSPAGNEKLFF. The CDR3 bases are TGTGCCACCAGATCGACAGACTCACCGGCAGGAAATGAAAAACTGTTTTTT.

This clone was seen a few times. The genes are TRBV7-9 and TRBJ1-5; no clear D gene. Germline loops: CDR1 SEHNR, CDR2 FQNEAQ (reference sequence). V was cut by 4 bases and J by 3 bases, with 4 bases left in between. There are 12 residues in the CDR3. The CDR3 DNA reads as TGTGCCAGCAGCTCCCCCAATCAGCCCCAGCATTTT. Residues: CASSSPNQPQHF.

This chain uses TRBV30 with TRBJ1-2; D gene uncertain. V dropped 3 bases and J dropped 7 bases, with 15 bases sitting between them. Germline loops: CDR1 GTSNPN, CDR2 SVGIG (reference sequence). The CDR3 is made up of 13 amino acids. In nucleotides, the CDR3 is TGTGCCTGGAGGGTAAAAGCAACCTCTGGCTACACCTTC. Its protein is CAWRVKATSGYTF.

V usage is TRBV7-2 and J usage is TRBJ2-3, with 8 nucleotides matching TRBD1. Germline CDR1 SGHTA, CDR2 FQGNSA. The length of the CDR3 is 14 residues. Trimming at V came to 6 bases and at J to 1 base, leaving 3 bases not matched to a gene. This chain's CDR3 is CASSWTGRTDTQYF. CDR3 nucleotides: TGTGCCAGCAGTTGGACAGGGCGCACAGATACGCAGTATTTT.

This sequence joins TRBV5-6 and TRBJ1-4; D is possibly TRBD1 (5 bases). Germline loops: CDR1 SGHDT, CDR2 YYEEEE. V lost 4 bases to trimming and J lost 8 bases, with 15 bases between them. This CDR3 is built from 14 residues. The CDR3 protein is CASSPIGGGEKLFF. The DNA of the CDR3 is TGTGCCAGCAGCCCCATTGGGGGTGGGGAAAAACTGTTTTTT.

The gene calls are TRBV21-1 and TRBJ1-2. TRBV21-1 is a pseudogene. The CDR3 loop spans 19 amino acids. CDR3 region: CASSTPIRGPFTFNYGYTF. CDR3 coding DNA: TGTGCCAGCAGCACCCCCATTAGAGGGCCGTTCACTTTTAACTATGGCTACACCTTC.

The CDR3 is CASSQEGGSYNEQFF. Written as DNA, the CDR3 is TGTGCCAGCAGCCAAGAGGGGGGATCCTACAATGAGCAGTTCTTC. The V call is TRBV3-1 (or the pseudogene TRBV3-2), the J call TRBJ2-1; D may be TRBD2 (6 bases). Per germline, CDR1 LGHDT and CDR2 YNNKEL (reference sequence). The V and J ends lost 0 bases and 1 base respectively, with 7 bases between them. This CDR3 has 15 residues.

The chain has TRBV5-4 and TRBJ2-5; perhaps TRBD1 as D (6 bases). Trimming left V 1 base short and J 5 bases short, with 9 bases between. The CDR3 length is 13 residues. Germline CDR1 reads SGHNT; CDR2 reads YYREEE (reference sequence). The CDR3 spells CASSLRGTETQYF. CDR3 nucleotide sequence: TGTGCCAGCAGCTTGAGGGGGACGGAGACCCAGTACTTC. The entire variable domain, with the rest obtained from reference TRBV5-4 and TRBJ2-5, is as follows: ETGVTQSPTHLIKTRGQQVTLRCSSQSGHNTVSWYQQALGQGPQFIFQYYREEENGRGNFPPRFSGLQFPNYSSELNVNALELDDSALYLCASSLRGTETQYFGPGTRLLVL.

There are a few counts of this clone. The rearrangement links TRBV3-1 (or the pseudogene TRBV3-2) to TRBJ2-3; 10 bases agree with TRBD2. This CDR3 has 16 amino acids. CDR1 is LGHDT and CDR2 is YNNKEL in the germline V gene (reference sequence). V trimming: 6 bases; J trimming: 2 bases; junction bases outside the gene matches: 8. The CDR3, as DNA: TGTGCCAGCAGACTCCAAGCGGGGGGGATCACAGATACGCAGTATTTT. Protein sequence: CASRLQAGGITDTQYF.

As to this clone: This sample also contains other DNA sequences that code for the same CDR3. The rearrangement uses TRBV27 and TRBJ1-2; D ambiguous. V lost 0 bases and J lost 1, with 3 bases in between. This CDR3 is built from 13 residues. Germline V gene sequence: CDR1 MNHEY, CDR2 SMNVEV (reference sequence). This CDR3 reads CASSLSGNYGYTF. CDR3 sequence (DNA): TGTGCCAGCAGTTTATCTGGTAACTATGGCTACACCTTC.

The chain couples TRBV15 to TRBJ1-6; no reliable D call. V was trimmed by 0 bases and J by 5 bases, leaving 11 bases between them. This CDR3 comprises 16 residues. The germline CDR1 and CDR2 sequences are LNHNV and YYDKDF (reference sequence). CDR3 in amino acids: CATSRERGKNNSPLHF. The CDR3 DNA reads TGTGCCACCAGCAGAGAACGGGGAAAGAATAATTCACCCCTCCACTTT.

The rearrangement joins TRBV28 to TRBJ2-4, with TRBD1 identical over 7 bases. Germline V lookup: CDR1 MDHEN, CDR2 SYDVKM. V lost 4 bases and J lost 0; bases outside the gene matches: 9. The length of the CDR3 is 17 residues. The CDR3 DNA reads as TGTGCCAGCAGTTCGGGACAGCTTAGACTAGCCAAAAACATTCAGTACTTC. Translation: CASSSGQLRLAKNIQYF.

The chain links TRBV2 to TRBJ2-2, with D tentatively TRBD1 (6 bases). Germline CDR1 is SNHLY and CDR2 is FYNNEI. V was cut by 11 bases and J by 4 bases, with 14 bases left in between. CDR3 size: 13 residues. CDR3 sequence (DNA): TGTGCCGGCACAGGGATGGGCACCGGGGAGCTGTTTTTT. Translation gives CAGTGMGTGELFF.

V is TRBV24-1 and J is TRBJ1-5; tentative D call: TRBD1 (6 bases). The CDR3 sequence is 17 residues long. Trimming took off 4 bases at V and 6 bases at J, with 21 bases between the two ends. Per the germline V gene, CDR1 is KGHDR and CDR2 is SFDVKD. The CDR3 nucleotides are TGTGCCACCAGTGACGCCCTCCCGGGGGACACGGGTCAGCCCCAGCATTTT. This sequence encodes CATSDALPGDTGQPQHF.

The chain has TRBV6-4 and TRBJ1-5; a possible D gene is TRBD1 (5 bases). This CDR3 is 13 amino acids long. CDR1 and CDR2 (germline): MRHNA, SNTAGT. The V gene lost 3 bases and the J gene lost 9 bases, with 12 bases spanning the gap. The CDR3 loop is CASSDQEGWPQHF. The CDR3 region has the DNA TGTGCCAGCAGTGATCAGGAGGGGTGGCCCCAGCATTTT.